This is a list of T cell receptor beta chains from one sample in a study of cytomegalovirus exposure and HLA in healthy donors. Repertoires were generated with immunoSEQ multiplex PCR, while TCRdb's copy carries only in-frame clones and drops some. The profile covers roughly 200,000 clones, with approximately 85% appearing a single time and approximately 1.4% taken by the ten largest. What was sequenced was PBMCs. The receptors shown here come from a girl aged 10 to 17 in good health and CMV-seropositive. The CDR3 runs from the conserved cysteine through the conserved F or W. A D gene is named only where the DNA matches it firmly. Where a row states a size, it is once, few, many or the class of an expanded clone; other rows omit it.

v_gene,abundance,j_gene,d_gene,CDR3nt,CDR3aa
TRBV7-2,-,TRBJ1-2,-,TGTGCCAGCAGCTTAGAACCAGGGGTTGGCTACACCTTC,CASSLEPGVGYTF
TRBV5-6,-,TRBJ1-5,-,TGTGCCAGCAGCTTGGTAGGGGACAATCAGCCCCAGCATTTT,CASSLVGDNQPQHF
TRBV7-6,-,TRBJ1-1,TRBD1,TGTGCCAGCAGCTTAGAGACAGGGATGAACACTGAAGCTTTCTTT,CASSLETGMNTEAFF
TRBV4-3,-,TRBJ2-3,TRBD2,TGCGCCAGCAGCCAGGGGACTAGCGGGCGCACAGATACGCAGTATTTT,CASSQGTSGRTDTQYF
TRBV5-4,-,TRBJ1-4,TRBD1,TGTGCCAGCAGCTTGGGCGACAGGGGGACAGAAAAACTGTTTTTT,CASSLGDRGTEKLFF
TRBV2,-,TRBJ1-1,TRBD1,TGTGCCAGCAGGAATCAGGGGGGTTCGGCTGAAGCTTTCTTT,CASRNQGGSAEAFF
TRBV10-3,-,TRBJ2-7,-,TGTGCCATCAGTGCGAGGTACGAGCAGTACTTC,CAISARYEQYF
TRBV11-2,once,TRBJ1-3,-,TGTGCCAGCAGCTCAAGACTCTCTGGAAACACCATATATTTT,CASSSRLSGNTIYF
TRBV7-9,few,TRBJ1-2,TRBD1,TGTGCCAGCAGCTCCCGTTCGCAGGGGGATAACTATGGCTACACCTTC,CASSSRSQGDNYGYTF
TRBV5-6,-,TRBJ1-5,TRBD1,TGTGCCAGCAGATCGCAGGGGGCTATCAATCAGCCCCAGCATTTT,CASRSQGAINQPQHF
TRBV7-9,-,TRBJ2-3,-,TGTGCCAGCAGCTTAGTGACTAAACCCGCGTCGGGCGGCACAGATACGCAGTATTTT,CASSLVTKPASGGTDTQYF
TRBV5-1,-,TRBJ2-3,-,TGCGCCAGCAGCTTGTTTCAGGGCGGCACAGATACGCAGTATTTT,CASSLFQGGTDTQYF
TRBV6-1,-,TRBJ2-2,-,TGTGCCAGCAACCGGGGGATCGCCGGGGAGCTGTTTTTT,CASNRGIAGELFF
TRBV4-2,-,TRBJ1-3,TRBD1,TGTGCCAGCAGCCAGGAGGGACAGGCGCCCTCTGGAAACACCATATATTTT,CASSQEGQAPSGNTIYF
TRBV5-1,-,TRBJ1-1,-,TGCGCCAGCAGCTTGGAACGAGGTAACACTGAAGCTTTCTTT,CASSLERGNTEAFF
TRBV4-3,-,TRBJ2-7,TRBD1,TGCGCCAGCAGCCAAGATCGGCGCAGGGGGATGGGCGAGCAGTACTTC,CASSQDRRRGMGEQYF
TRBV6-6,-,TRBJ1-1,-,TGTGCCAGCAGTTATGGGCAACGGGGGGACGCTTTCTTT,CASSYGQRGDAFF
TRBV5-8,-,TRBJ2-7,-,TGTGCCAGCAGCTTAACAACTAGTAACGAGCAGTACTTC,CASSLTTSNEQYF
TRBV19,-,TRBJ2-7,-,TGTGCCAGTAGTATCGGCGGCAGGGGAGCCTACGAGCAGTACTTC,CASSIGGRGAYEQYF
TRBV10-3,-,TRBJ2-3,TRBD2,TGTGCCATCAGTGACTTAGCGGGGGGCACAGATACGCAGTATTTT,CAISDLAGGTDTQYF
TRBV27,-,TRBJ2-7,-,TGTGCCAGCAGTCTAGGCCCAGTATTATACGAGCAGTACTTC,CASSLGPVLYEQYF
TRBV18,-,TRBJ1-2,-,TGTGCCAGCTCACCCACTAGCGGCAACTATGGCTACACCTTC,CASSPTSGNYGYTF
TRBV7-6,-,TRBJ2-1,TRBD2,TGTGCCAGCAGCTTAGGTGGCGGGGGGGCGGGGAATGAGCAGTTCTTC,CASSLGGGGAGNEQFF
TRBV19,-,TRBJ1-6,-,TGTGCGACCGGATCCAGGGCCCGAAGCTCCTATAATTCACCCCTCCACTTT,CATGSRARSSYNSPLHF
TRBV11-3,-,TRBJ2-7,TRBD1,TGTGCCAGCAGCTTAGTTGAGGGGGCAACGTTCCACGAGCAGTACTTC,CASSLVEGATFHEQYF
TRBV6-6,-,TRBJ1-1,-,TGTGCCAGCAGTTACCTACAGGGTAACACTGAAGCTTTCTTT,CASSYLQGNTEAFF
TRBV7-2,-,TRBJ1-1,-,TGTGCCAGCTTAACAGGGTCGATGAACACTGAAGCTTTCTTT,CASLTGSMNTEAFF
TRBV11-2,few,TRBJ1-2,TRBD1,TGTGCCAGCAGCTTAGAAGGTTCGGGACAGGGGTACTACACCTTC,CASSLEGSGQGYYTF
TRBV4-3,-,TRBJ2-7,TRBD1,TGCGCCAGCAGCCCGGGGGCGACAGGGGAGTACGAGCAGTACTTC,CASSPGATGEYEQYF